The clone carrying this TCR beta chain has at least ten counts. Its target is not known. The length of the CDR3 is 16 residues. Germline V gene lookup returns CDR1 LGHDT and CDR2 YNNKEL (reference sequence). V was pared by 0 bases and J by 4 bases, with 14 bases between. This entry belongs to a study of T cells in Graves' hyperthyroidism and ophthalmopathy. Study-wide results and caveats: Ophthalmopathy was told apart from stable hyperthyroidism by a 13 V-J model.

What was amplified from RNA transcripts were TCR beta CDR3 regions. RT-PCR in the first round (using the HTBI primer set) targeted the TCR CDR3. One entry per CDR3 protein results from TCRdb running MiXCR on the multiplex PCR reads. The sample lists hundreds of thousands of distinct CDR3 sequences; 20% were seen once. Patients having uncontrolled infection, another autoimmune disease, pregnancy or lactation were not included. Extraction of PBMCs used approximately 10 ml of fresh peripheral blood. The V and J genes are TRBV3-1 and TRBJ2-3, with D uncertain. The origin of this receptor is a man aged 40-50 years with Graves' ophthalmopathy. Sequenced material: blood. The CDR3 region has the DNA TGTGCCAGCAGCCAAGATAGCTATCCATTGGCAGATACGCAGTATTTT. Translating gives CASSQDSYPLADTQYF.